What follows are 15 T cell receptor beta chains derived from one specimen sequenced in a study of cytomegalovirus exposure and HLA in healthy donors (dated by TCRdb to about 2017). Library generation was performed with the immunoSEQ multiplex PCR assay. TCRdb's version of the immuneACCESS table is confined to in-frame rearrangements and falls short of the full clone set. An unresolved V gene accounts for under half of the shortfall where checked; the remainder is of unknown origin. For this sample the table gives over 200,000 clones, of which 85% to 90% were detected only once. About 3% of the sample is held by the ten biggest clonotypes. The sample consisted of PBMCs. The receptor set was obtained from a woman younger than 30 in good health and CMV-seronegative.

In its sample, this clone was seen a few times. V is TRBV13 and J is TRBJ2-1; D perhaps matches TRBD2 (6 bases). Germline assignment: CDR1 PRHDT and CDR2 FYEKMQ (reference sequence). The CDR3 is 12 amino acids. Trimming shortened V by 1 base and J by 15 bases, and 13 bases separated the two germline ends. This chain's CDR3 is CASSLVRGSWFF. The CDR3 DNA reads as TGTGCCAGCAGCTTAGTGCGGGGAAGCTGGTTCTTC. Based on the CDR3 plus reference TRBV13 and TRBJ2-1, the full variable domain is AAGVIQSPRHLIKEKRETATLKCYPIPRHDTVYWYQQGPGQDPQFLISFYEKMQSDKGSIPDRFSAQQFSDYHSELNMSSLELGDSALYFCASSLVRGSWFFGPGTRLTVL.

The V call is TRBV4-2, the J call TRBJ2-1, with 10 bases that match TRBD2. Germline V gene data show CDR1 as LGHNA and CDR2 as YNFKEQ. J gave up 7 bases and V 1 base, and 7 bases lay outside the gene matches. This CDR3 comprises 16 residues. Here the CDR3 reads CASSQGPSGSSNEQFF. The CDR3, as DNA: TGTGCCAGCAGCCAAGGTCCTAGCGGGAGTAGTAATGAGCAGTTCTTC.

The V and J genes are TRBV29-1 and TRBJ2-2, with TRBD1 as a possible D gene (6 bases). Trimming took off 7 bases at V and 4 bases at J, with 16 bases between the two ends. Germline values: CDR1 SQVTM, CDR2 ANQGSEA. The CDR3 sequence is 14 residues long. CDR3 coding DNA: TGCAGCGCACTGGACAGCTTCTTCACCGGGGAGCTGTTTTTT. Its protein is CSALDSFFTGELFF.

This clone was recorded a few times. The chain combines TRBV6-4 with TRBJ1-1, with TRBD1 matching over 8 bases. The CDR3 runs to 14 residues. The germline V gene has CDR1 MRHNA and CDR2 SNTAGT. Trimming at V came to 2 bases and at J to 5 bases, leaving 4 bases not matched to a gene. In nucleotides, the CDR3 is TGTGCCAGCAGTGACACGGACAGGGCGACTGAAGCTTTCTTT. It is translated as CASSDTDRATEAFF.

J is TRBJ2-2 and V is TRBV7-6; the match to TRBD2 covers 7 bases. V shed 5 bases and J 6 bases; nucleotides not matched to a gene: 9. Germline V lookup: CDR1 SGHVS, CDR2 FNYEAQ. The CDR3 runs 15 residues. The CDR3: CASSIRRAGSGELFF. The CDR3, as DNA: TGTGCCAGCAGCATCCGAAGAGCGGGATCCGGGGAGCTGTTTTTT.

V and J are TRBV6-1 and TRBJ2-1; 8 positions agree with TRBD1. V lost 2 bases to trimming and J lost 3 bases; unmatched junction nucleotides: 6. CDR1 and CDR2 (germline): MNHNS, SASEGT. The CDR3 spans 16 residues. The CDR3, as DNA: TGTGCCAGCAGTGAATTATTTACAGGGGGCTACAATGAGCAGTTCTTC. Translated: CASSELFTGGYNEQFF.

CDR3: CASSSYESTDTQYF. CDR3 nucleotides: TGTGCCAGCAGCTCTTACGAGAGCACAGATACGCAGTATTTT. The chain employs TRBV11-2 and TRBJ2-3; D gene ambiguous. The CDR3 spans 14 residues. Trimming left V 4 bases short and J 0 bases short, with 8 bases between. Germline values: CDR1 SGHAT, CDR2 FQNNGV.

V gene TRBV5-4 combines with J gene TRBJ1-4; tentative D call: TRBD1 (6 bases). The CDR3 is made up of 16 amino acids. In germline, CDR1 is SGHNT, CDR2 YYREEE (reference sequence). V lost 3 bases to trimming and J lost 8 bases, with 20 bases between them. Here the CDR3 reads CASSSSEQGTREKLFF. CDR3 coding DNA: TGTGCCAGCAGCTCCTCGGAGCAGGGGACACGGGAAAAACTGTTTTTT.

The chain recombines TRBV28 with TRBJ1-2; perhaps TRBD1 as D (5 bases). Trimming left V 3 bases short and J 8 bases short, with 19 bases between. The CDR3 loop spans 15 amino acids. Germline CDR1 and CDR2: MDHEN and SYDVKM. This chain's CDR3 is CASSLGLSGGKGYTF. In DNA, the CDR3 is TGTGCCAGCAGTTTGGGACTGTCCGGAGGGAAAGGCTACACCTTC.

This clone was seen once. The gene calls are TRBV28 and TRBJ1-1; D gene unclear. Trimming took off 1 base at V and 1 base at J, with 10 bases between the two ends. This CDR3 is built from 15 residues. Per the germline V gene, CDR1 is MDHEN and CDR2 is SYDVKM. The CDR3 coding sequence is TGTGCCAGCAGTTTATATAAGGAGGGGAACACTGAAGCTTTCTTT. It encodes CASSLYKEGNTEAFF.

This clone was detected only a few times. The V and J genes are TRBV7-9 and TRBJ2-2; the D gene is possibly TRBD2 (5 bases). The CDR3 length is 15 residues. Germline CDR1 SEHNR, CDR2 FQNEAQ (reference sequence). With 2 bases removed from V and 5 bases from J, the gap between germline ends came to 12 bases. The CDR3 protein is CASSLLSGRTGELFF. The CDR3 nucleotides read TGTGCCAGCAGCTTATTATCGGGAAGAACCGGGGAGCTGTTTTTT. Supplemented by reference TRBV7-9 and TRBJ2-2, the full variable domain reads DTGVSQNPRHKITKRGQNVTFRCDPISEHNRLYWYRQTLGQGPEFLTYFQNEAQLEKSRLLSDRFSAERPKGSFSTLEIQRTEQGDSAMYLCASSLLSGRTGELFFGEGSRLTVL.

The rearrangement uses TRBV6-5 and TRBJ2-7; TRBD2 is a possible D gene (6 bases). V lost 2 bases and J 1 base, leaving 15 bases between the germline ends. The CDR3 spans 16 residues. Germline CDR1 is MNHEY and CDR2 is SVGAGI. The CDR3 loop is CASSYPLDYQSYEQYF. As DNA, the CDR3 is TGTGCCAGCAGTTACCCTCTGGACTACCAGTCCTACGAGCAGTACTTC.

The V call is TRBV10-1, the J call TRBJ1-4; D is unresolved. Germline V gene lookup returns CDR1 WNHNN and CDR2 SYGVQD (reference sequence). The CDR3 contains 19 residues. Trimming removed 8 bases at V and 0 bases at J, with 25 bases between. The CDR3 loop is CASRGLSVFAFATNEKLFF. CDR3 nucleotide sequence: TGCGCCAGCCGCGGACTATCGGTCTTTGCCTTTGCAACTAATGAAAAACTGTTTTTT.

The chain uses TRBV30 and TRBJ2-3; possibly TRBD2 for D (5 bases). The CDR3 loop spans 15 amino acids. V was clipped by 5 bases and J by 0 bases, with 15 bases between them. CDR1 GTSNPN and CDR2 SVGIG come from the germline V gene (reference sequence). CDR3: CAWGLAATSTDTQYF. Here the CDR3 DNA reads TGTGCCTGGGGCCTAGCAGCCACTAGCACAGATACGCAGTATTTT.

The chain combines TRBV28 with TRBJ1-2; 7 nucleotides align to TRBD1. V was pared by 3 bases and J by 3 bases, with 7 bases of the junction left unmatched. The CDR3 has 15 residues. Germline V lookup: CDR1 MDHEN, CDR2 SYDVKM. CDR3: CASSFYDRVYYGYTF. CDR3 DNA sequence: TGTGCCAGCAGTTTCTACGACAGGGTTTACTATGGCTACACCTTC.